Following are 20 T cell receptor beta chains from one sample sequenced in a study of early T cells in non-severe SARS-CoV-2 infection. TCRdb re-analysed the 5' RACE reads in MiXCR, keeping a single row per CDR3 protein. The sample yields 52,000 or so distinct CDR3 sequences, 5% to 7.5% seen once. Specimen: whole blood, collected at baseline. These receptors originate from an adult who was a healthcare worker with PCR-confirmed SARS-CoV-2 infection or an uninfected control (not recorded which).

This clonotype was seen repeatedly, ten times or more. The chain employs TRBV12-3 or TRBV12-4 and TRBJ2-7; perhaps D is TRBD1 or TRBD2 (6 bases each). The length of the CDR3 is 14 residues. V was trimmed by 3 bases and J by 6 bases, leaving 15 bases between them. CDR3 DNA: TGTGCCAGCAGTTTTTGGTCCGGGGGCGGCGAGCAGTACTTC. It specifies CASSFWSGGGEQYF.

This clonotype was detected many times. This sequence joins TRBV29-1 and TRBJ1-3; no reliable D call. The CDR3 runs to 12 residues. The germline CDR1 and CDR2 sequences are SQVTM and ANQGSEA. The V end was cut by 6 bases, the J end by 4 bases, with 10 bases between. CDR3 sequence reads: CSVTLKGNTIYF. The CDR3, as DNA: TGCAGCGTAACTCTGAAGGGAAACACCATATATTTT.

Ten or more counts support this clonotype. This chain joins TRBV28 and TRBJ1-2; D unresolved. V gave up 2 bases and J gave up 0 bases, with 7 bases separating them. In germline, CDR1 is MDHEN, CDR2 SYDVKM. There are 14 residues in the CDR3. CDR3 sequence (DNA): TGTGCCAGCAGTTTAGAGGTAGCTAACTATGGCTACACCTTC. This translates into CASSLEVANYGYTF.

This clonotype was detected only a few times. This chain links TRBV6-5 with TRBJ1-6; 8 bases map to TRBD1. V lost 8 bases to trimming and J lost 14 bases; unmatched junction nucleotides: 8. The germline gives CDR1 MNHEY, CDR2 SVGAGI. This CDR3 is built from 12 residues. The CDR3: CASGQGLGSLHF. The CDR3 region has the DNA TGTGCCAGCGGACAGGGTTTAGGGTCCCTCCACTTT.

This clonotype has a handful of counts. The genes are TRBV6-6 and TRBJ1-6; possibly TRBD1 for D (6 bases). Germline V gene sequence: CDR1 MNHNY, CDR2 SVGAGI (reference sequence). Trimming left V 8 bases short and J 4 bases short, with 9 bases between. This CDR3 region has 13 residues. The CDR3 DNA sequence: TGTGCCAGCGGCAGGGGTTATAATTCACCCCTCCACTTT. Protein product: CASGRGYNSPLHF.

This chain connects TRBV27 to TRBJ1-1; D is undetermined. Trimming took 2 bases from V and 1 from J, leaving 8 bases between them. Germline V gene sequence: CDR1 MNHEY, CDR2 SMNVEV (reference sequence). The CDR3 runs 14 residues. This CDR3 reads CASSLRMGNTEAFF. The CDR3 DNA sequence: TGTGCCAGCAGTTTACGTATGGGGAACACTGAAGCTTTCTTT.

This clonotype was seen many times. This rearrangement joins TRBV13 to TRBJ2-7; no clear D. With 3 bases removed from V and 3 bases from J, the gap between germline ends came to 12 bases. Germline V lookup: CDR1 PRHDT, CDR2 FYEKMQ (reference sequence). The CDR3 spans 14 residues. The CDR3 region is CASSLGRALYEQYF. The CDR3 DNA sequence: TGTGCCAGCAGCTTGGGTCGGGCGCTCTACGAGCAGTACTTC.

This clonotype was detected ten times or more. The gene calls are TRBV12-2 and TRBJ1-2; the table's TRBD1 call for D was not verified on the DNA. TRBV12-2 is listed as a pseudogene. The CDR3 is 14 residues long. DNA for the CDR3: TGTGCAAGTCGCTCCCCTTTGGGTAACTATGGCTACACCTTC. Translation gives CASRSPLGNYGYTF.

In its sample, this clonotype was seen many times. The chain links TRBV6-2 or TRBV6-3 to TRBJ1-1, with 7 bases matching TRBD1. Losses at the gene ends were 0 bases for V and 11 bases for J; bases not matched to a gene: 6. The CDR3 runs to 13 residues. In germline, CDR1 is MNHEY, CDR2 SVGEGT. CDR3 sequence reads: CASSYSEGARAFF. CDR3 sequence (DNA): TGTGCCAGCAGTTACTCGGAGGGGGCGCGGGCTTTCTTT.

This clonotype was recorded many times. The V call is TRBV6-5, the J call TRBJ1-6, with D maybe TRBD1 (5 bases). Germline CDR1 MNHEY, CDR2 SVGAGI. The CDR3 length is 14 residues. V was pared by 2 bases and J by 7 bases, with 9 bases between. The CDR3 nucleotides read TGTGCCAGCAGTTACGGGACCCGAAATTCACCCCTCCACTTT. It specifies CASSYGTRNSPLHF.

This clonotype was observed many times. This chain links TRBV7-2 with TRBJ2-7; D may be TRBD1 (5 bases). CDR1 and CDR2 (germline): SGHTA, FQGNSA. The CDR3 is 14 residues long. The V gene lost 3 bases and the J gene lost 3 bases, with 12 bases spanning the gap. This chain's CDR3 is CASSFGAQDYEQYF. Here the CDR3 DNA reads TGTGCCAGCAGCTTTGGGGCCCAGGACTACGAGCAGTACTTC.

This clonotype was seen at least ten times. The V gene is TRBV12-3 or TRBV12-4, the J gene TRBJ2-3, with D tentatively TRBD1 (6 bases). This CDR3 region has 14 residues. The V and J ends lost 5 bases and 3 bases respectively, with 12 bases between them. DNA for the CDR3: TGTGCCAGCAGTCGACAGGCCGAGACAGATACGCAGTATTTT. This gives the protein CASSRQAETDTQYF.

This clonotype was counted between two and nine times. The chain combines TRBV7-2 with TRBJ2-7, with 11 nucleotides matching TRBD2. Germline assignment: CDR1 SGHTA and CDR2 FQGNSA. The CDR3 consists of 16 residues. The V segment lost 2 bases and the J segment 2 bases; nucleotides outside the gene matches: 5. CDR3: CASSLSLAGGTYEQYF. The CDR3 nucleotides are TGTGCCAGCAGCTTATCTCTAGCGGGGGGTACCTACGAGCAGTACTTC.

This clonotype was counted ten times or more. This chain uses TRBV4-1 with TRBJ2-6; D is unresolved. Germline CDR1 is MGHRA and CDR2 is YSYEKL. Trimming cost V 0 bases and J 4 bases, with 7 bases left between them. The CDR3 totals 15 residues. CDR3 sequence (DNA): TGCGCCAGCAGCCAAGAGGTAATCGGGGCCAACGTCCTGACTTTC. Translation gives CASSQEVIGANVLTF.

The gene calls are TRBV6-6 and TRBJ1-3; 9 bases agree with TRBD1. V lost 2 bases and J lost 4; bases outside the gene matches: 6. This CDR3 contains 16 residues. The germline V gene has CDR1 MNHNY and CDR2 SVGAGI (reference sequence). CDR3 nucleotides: TGTGCCAGCAGTTACCCCGGGACAGGGTCCGGAAACACCATATATTTT. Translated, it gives CASSYPGTGSGNTIYF.

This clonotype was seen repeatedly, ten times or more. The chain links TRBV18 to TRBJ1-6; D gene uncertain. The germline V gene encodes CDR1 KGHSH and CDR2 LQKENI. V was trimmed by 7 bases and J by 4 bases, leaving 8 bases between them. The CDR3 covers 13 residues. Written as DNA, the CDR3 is TGTGCCAGCTTTTACGGATATAATTCACCCCTCCACTTT. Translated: CASFYGYNSPLHF.

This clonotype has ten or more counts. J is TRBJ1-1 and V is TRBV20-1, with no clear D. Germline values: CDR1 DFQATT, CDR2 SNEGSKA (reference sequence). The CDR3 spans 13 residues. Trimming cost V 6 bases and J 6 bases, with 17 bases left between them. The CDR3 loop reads CSAREGAIPEAFF. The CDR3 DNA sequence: TGCAGTGCGAGGGAAGGTGCGATCCCTGAAGCTTTCTTT.

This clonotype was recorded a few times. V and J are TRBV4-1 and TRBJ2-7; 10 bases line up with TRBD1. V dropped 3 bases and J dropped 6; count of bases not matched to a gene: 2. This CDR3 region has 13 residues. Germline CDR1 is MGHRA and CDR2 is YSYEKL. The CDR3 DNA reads TGCGCCAGCAGCCAGGGACAGGGGCTCGAGCAGTACTTC. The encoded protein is CASSQGQGLEQYF.

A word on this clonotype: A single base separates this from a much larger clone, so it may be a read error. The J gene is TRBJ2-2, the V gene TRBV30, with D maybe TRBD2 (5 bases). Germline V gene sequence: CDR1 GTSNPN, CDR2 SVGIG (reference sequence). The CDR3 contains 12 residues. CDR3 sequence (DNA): TGTGCCAGGAGTCTAGCCGCCGGGGAGCTGTTTTTT. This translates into CARSLAAGELFF. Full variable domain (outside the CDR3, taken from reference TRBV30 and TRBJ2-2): SQTIHQWPATLVQPVGSPLSLECTVEGTSNPNLYWYRQAAGRGLQLLFYSVGIGQISSEVPQNLSASRPQDRQFILSSKKLLLSDSGFYLCARSLAAGELFFGEGSRLTVL.

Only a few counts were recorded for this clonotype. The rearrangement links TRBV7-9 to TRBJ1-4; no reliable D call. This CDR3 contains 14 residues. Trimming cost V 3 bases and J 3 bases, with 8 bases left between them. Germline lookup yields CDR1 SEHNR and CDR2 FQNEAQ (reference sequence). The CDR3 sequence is CASSFVTSNEKLFF. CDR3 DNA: TGTGCCAGCAGCTTTGTAACCTCTAATGAAAAACTGTTTTTT. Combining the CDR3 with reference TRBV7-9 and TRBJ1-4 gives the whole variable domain DTGVSQNPRHKITKRGQNVTFRCDPISEHNRLYWYRQTLGQGPEFLTYFQNEAQLEKSRLLSDRFSAERPKGSFSTLEIQRTEQGDSAMYLCASSFVTSNEKLFFGSGTQLSVL.